This T cell receptor (beta chain) was identified during a study of identical twins. Study observations and caveats: The degree of excess twin sharing was weaker in beta out-of-frame sequences.

TCRdb analysed the 5' RACE reads with MiXCR anew, one entry per CDR3 protein. The table records about 200,000 distinct CDR3 sequences, under 10% of them present only once. This CDR3 has 14 amino acids. CDR1 and CDR2 from the germline V gene are LGHDT and YNNKEL (reference sequence). V was clipped by 4 bases and J by 3 bases, with 12 bases between them. This clonotype was observed a few times. Its antigen is unidentified. These same records also appear under a second study, on yellow fever vaccine responses in identical twins.

Sequencing was performed on memory (CD45RO+) T cells sorted from blood. The receptor was derived from a woman in her late teens or twenties in good health. V and J are TRBV3-1 and TRBJ1-1, with D hard to call. The CDR3 DNA is TGTGCCAGCAGCCCCCGGTTGCGGGACACTGAAGCTTTCTTT. Its translation: CASSPRLRDTEAFF.